This passage covers 13 T cell receptor beta chains from one sample sequenced in a study of blood T cell repertoires in COVID-19. Repertoires were generated with immunoSEQ multiplex PCR, while TCRdb's copy carries only in-frame clones and drops some. This table has 50,000 or so clones, approximately 88% appearing once. The specimen was peripheral blood. These receptors all come from a man in his 70s with acute or convalescent COVID-19.

The rearrangement links TRBV27 to TRBJ1-2; no firm D call. This CDR3 region has 16 residues. The germline CDR1 and CDR2 sequences are MNHEY and SMNVEV (reference sequence). V was clipped by 0 bases and J by 6 bases, with 17 bases between them. The CDR3 DNA is TGTGCCAGCAGTTTATCCGATCCGGGGAGTAGAAATGGCTACACCTTC. This codes for CASSLSDPGSRNGYTF.

This clone was found once. This chain connects TRBV19 to TRBJ2-5; D is uncertain. Trimming left V 5 bases short and J 1 base short, with 17 bases between. The length of the CDR3 is 16 residues. The V gene's germline CDR1 is LNHDA and CDR2 SQIVND (reference sequence). CDR3 sequence reads: CASSVRRYGGQETQYF. CDR3 in DNA: TGTGCCAGTAGTGTTCGACGCTACGGCGGCCAAGAGACCCAGTACTTC. The complete variable domain, with remaining parts taken from reference TRBV19 and TRBJ2-5, reads DGGITQSPKYLFRKEGQNVTLSCEQNLNHDAMYWYRQDPGQGLRLIYYSQIVNDFQKGDIAEGYSVSREKKESFPLTVTSAQKNPTAFYLCASSVRRYGGQETQYFGPGTRLLVL.

The chain employs TRBV28 and TRBJ2-2, with 9 bases fitting TRBD2. The J segment lost 7 bases and the V segment lost 6 bases, leaving 15 bases of the junction unmatched. The CDR3 contains 17 residues. Germline V gene data show CDR1 as MDHEN and CDR2 as SYDVKM. CDR3 amino acids: CASRKPDNSGSYGELFF. The CDR3 DNA sequence: TGTGCCAGCAGGAAACCGGATAATAGCGGGAGTTACGGGGAGCTGTTTTTT. Together with reference TRBV28 and TRBJ2-2, the CDR3 gives the full variable domain: DVKVTQSSRYLVKRTGEKVFLECVQDMDHENMFWYRQDPGLGLRLIYFSYDVKMKEKGDIPEGYSVSREKKERFSLILESASTNQTSMYLCASRKPDNSGSYGELFFGEGSRLTVL.

This clone appeared once. The gene calls are TRBV19 and TRBJ1-2; 11 bases are shared with TRBD1. The CDR3 consists of 17 residues. Trimming took 5 bases from V and 8 from J; bases not matched to a gene: 16. Germline assignment: CDR1 LNHDA and CDR2 SQIVND (reference sequence). For the CDR3, the DNA is TGTGCCAGTAGTGCTCCCCCCGGGACAGGGGGACGACGGGGCTACACCTTC. It translates to CASSAPPGTGGRRGYTF.

V and J are TRBV27 and TRBJ2-1; 11 nucleotides match TRBD2. CDR3 length equals 14 residues. Germline CDR1 MNHEY, CDR2 SMNVEV (reference sequence). V trimming: 3 bases; J trimming: 8 bases; junction bases outside the gene matches: 3. The CDR3 sequence is CASSFSGGAYEQFF. The CDR3 DNA follows: TGTGCCAGCAGTTTTAGCGGGGGGGCTTATGAGCAGTTCTTC.

The V and J genes are TRBV5-6 and TRBJ2-5, with a weak D call TRBD2 (6 bases). Trimming pared 5 bases from V and 4 bases from J, leaving 12 bases between. The CDR3 runs 13 residues. The V gene's germline CDR1 is SGHDT and CDR2 YYEEEE. This CDR3 reads CASSDWEVETQYF. The CDR3 bases are TGTGCCAGCAGTGACTGGGAGGTAGAGACCCAGTACTTC.

The CDR3 region is CASGQTAYNEQFF. For the CDR3, the DNA is TGTGCCAGCGGACAGACTGCCTACAATGAGCAGTTCTTC. V and J are TRBV6-5 and TRBJ2-1; D may be TRBD1 (6 bases). The ends were cut back, 8 bases at V and 2 bases at J, with 10 bases in the middle. The CDR3 contains 13 residues. Germline V gene lookup returns CDR1 MNHEY and CDR2 SVGAGI.

In this sample, this clone turned up a few times. The rearrangement uses TRBV27 and TRBJ2-1; possible D gene TRBD2, 5 bases. The CDR3 runs 11 residues. Trimming took off 3 bases at V and 10 bases at J, with 7 bases between the two ends. Germline CDR1 MNHEY, CDR2 SMNVEV (reference sequence). For the CDR3, the DNA is TGTGCCAGCAGTTTGAGGAGGGAGCAGTTCTTC. Translated, it gives CASSLRREQFF.

This rearrangement joins TRBV19 to TRBJ2-2; 10 bases agree with TRBD1. The CDR3 has 14 amino acids. The ends lost 6 bases at V and 7 bases at J; junction bases unmatched: 5. CDR1 and CDR2 (germline): LNHDA, SQIVND (reference sequence). In DNA form, the CDR3 reads TGTGCCAGTAGCGAGACAGGGGGCTTCGGGGAGCTGTTTTTT. Its protein product is CASSETGGFGELFF.

This chain links TRBV5-1 with TRBJ2-2; D is possibly TRBD2 (5 bases). Trimming removed 0 bases at V and 0 bases at J, with 9 bases between. Germline V CDR1 and CDR2: SGHRS, YFSETQ. This CDR3 comprises 16 residues. CDR3 amino acids: CASSLVPAANTGELFF. The CDR3 DNA reads TGCGCCAGCAGCTTGGTTCCAGCGGCGAACACCGGGGAGCTGTTTTTT.

This clone showed up just a few times. The chain employs TRBV7-9 and TRBJ1-2; 9 nucleotides match TRBD1. The germline V gene encodes CDR1 SEHNR and CDR2 FQNEAQ (reference sequence). With V trimmed by 5 bases and J by 3 bases, 1 base remained unmatched. This CDR3 comprises 13 residues. The CDR3, as DNA: TGTGCCAGCAGCCGGGACAGGGACTATGGCTACACCTTC. It translates to CASSRDRDYGYTF.

The rearrangement joins TRBV20-1 to TRBJ1-6; a possible D gene is TRBD1 (6 bases). V was trimmed by 5 bases and J by 14 bases, leaving 10 bases between them. Per the germline V gene, CDR1 is DFQATT and CDR2 is SNEGSKA (reference sequence). CDR3 length: 10 residues. The CDR3 protein is CSASDSALHF. In nucleotides, the CDR3 is TGCAGTGCTTCGGACAGTGCCCTCCACTTT.

CDR3 in amino acids: CSVADGRYGYTF. The CDR3 region has the DNA TGCAGCGTAGCGGACGGACGCTATGGCTACACCTTC. The chain combines TRBV29-1 with TRBJ1-2; no definite D call. This CDR3 is 12 amino acids long. The germline V gene has CDR1 SQVTM and CDR2 ANQGSEA. Deletions cut 6 bases from V and 4 bases from J, with 12 bases between.